This is a list of T cell receptor beta chains from one sample in a study of technical replicates of blood from a few donors. Sequencing was performed with immunoSEQ multiplex PCR; in TCRdb, only in-frame clones are kept and a portion is missing. Here the sample spans roughly 74,000 clones, about 91% being singletons. The sequencing input was T cells isolated from PBMCs. The receptors here all came from a human donor in good health. The CDR3 runs from the conserved cysteine through the conserved F or W. Each record gives: CDR3 length, V gene, D gene, clone size, J gene, CDR3 protein, CDR3 DNA. A D gene is named only where the DNA matches it firmly. Some rows mark clone size as missing; the rest say once, few, many or name a class of expanded clone.

>16|TRBV4-3|-|-|TRBJ1-2
CASSQDPWGDENGYTF
TGCGCCAGCAGCCAAGATCCGTGGGGGGATGAGAATGGCTACACCTTC
>16|TRBV7-9|TRBD1|-|TRBJ1-2
CACKGGRDRVEYGYTF
TGTGCCTGCAAAGGAGGGAGGGACAGGGTAGAATATGGCTACACCTTC
>14|TRBV7-2|-|-|TRBJ1-2
CASSLAGGASGYTF
TGTGCCAGCAGCTTAGCGGGGGGGGCCTCGGGCTACACCTTC
>20|TRBV19|TRBD2|-|TRBJ2-3
CASSLQPISRASGRTDTQYF
TGTGCCAGTAGTCTCCAGCCAATCTCGAGAGCTAGCGGGAGAACAGATACGCAGTATTTT
>16|TRBV7-2|-|-|TRBJ1-3
CASSLDGGASGNTIYF
TGTGCCAGCAGCTTAGACGGGGGGGCCTCTGGAAACACCATATATTTT
>16|TRBV5-5|-|-|TRBJ2-1
CASSLERAGLYNEQFF
TGTGCCAGCAGCTTGGAAAGGGCGGGACTCTACAATGAGCAGTTCTTC
>17|TRBV5-6|TRBD2|-|TRBJ2-1
CASSWNPGLAGAGEQFF
TGTGCCAGCAGCTGGAACCCTGGACTAGCGGGAGCTGGTGAGCAGTTCTTC
>14|TRBV29-1|TRBD2|-|TRBJ2-1
CSDTSGVSYNEQFF
TGCAGCGACACTAGCGGGGTTTCCTACAATGAGCAGTTCTTC
>13|TRBV28|-|-|TRBJ1-1
CASRGNRDTEAFF
TGTGCCAGCAGAGGGAACAGGGACACTGAAGCTTTCTTT
>13|TRBV6-1|-|once|TRBJ2-7
CASSEAYSYEQYF
TGTGCCAGCAGTGAAGCATACTCCTACGAGCAGTACTTC
>15|TRBV6-4|-|-|TRBJ2-1
CASSDGGREINEQFF
TGTGCCAGCAGTGACGGTGGTAGGGAGATCAATGAGCAGTTCTTC
>15|TRBV11-1|-|-|TRBJ2-7
CASSLVSQGSDEQYF
TGTGCCAGCAGCTTAGTAAGTCAGGGTTCGGACGAGCAGTACTTC
>14|TRBV7-9|-|-|TRBJ2-1
CASSLPGVWNEQFF
TGTGCCAGCAGCTTACCGGGAGTCTGGAATGAGCAGTTCTTC
>12|TRBV29-1|-|-|TRBJ2-1
CSVEIRNNEQFF
TGCAGCGTTGAAATCAGAAACAATGAGCAGTTCTTC
>15|TRBV27|TRBD2|-|TRBJ2-1
CASRAGVSSYNEQFF
TGTGCCAGTAGAGCGGGAGTCAGCTCCTACAATGAGCAGTTCTTC
>17|TRBV19|TRBD2|-|TRBJ2-2
CASSMRERERGTGELFF
TGTGCCAGTAGTATGAGGGAGCGGGAGAGGGGCACCGGGGAGCTGTTTTTT
>13|TRBV29-1|-|-|TRBJ1-2
CSVPTGFGYGYTF
TGCAGCGTTCCCACAGGTTTTGGCTATGGCTACACCTTC
>11|TRBV30|-|few|TRBJ1-1
CAWKQNTEAFF
TGTGCCTGGAAACAGAACACTGAAGCTTTCTTT
>15|TRBV6-5|TRBD1|-|TRBJ1-5
CASSYRQGAGQPQHF
TGTGCCAGCAGTTACAGGCAGGGGGCTGGTCAGCCCCAGCATTTT
>16|TRBV11-3|TRBD2|-|TRBJ2-5
CASSRLAGGVEETQYF
TGTGCCAGCAGCCGATTAGCGGGAGGGGTCGAAGAGACCCAGTACTTC
>12|TRBV29-1|-|-|TRBJ1-2
CSVGTGGYGYTF
TGCAGCGTTGGGACTGGCGGCTATGGCTACACCTTC
>14|TRBV11-3|-|-|TRBJ2-7
CASSLTRESWEQYF
TGTGCCAGCAGCCTTACGAGGGAGTCTTGGGAGCAGTACTTC
>13|TRBV27|-|-|TRBJ1-4
CASSWTASEKLFF
TGTGCCAGCAGTTGGACAGCCTCTGAAAAACTGTTTTTT
>14|TRBV10-3|-|-|TRBJ2-7
CAITQESQVYEQYF
TGTGCCATCACGCAGGAAAGTCAAGTCTACGAGCAGTACTTC
>14|TRBV28|TRBD2|-|TRBJ2-7
CASSFAGGLYEQYF
TGTGCCAGCAGTTTTGCGGGAGGCCTCTACGAGCAGTACTTC
>14|TRBV11-1|TRBD1|-|TRBJ2-2
CASSLGQVYGELFF
TGTGCCAGCAGCTTGGGACAGGTTTACGGGGAGCTGTTTTTT